This TCR beta chain was identified in a study of T-cell reconstitution after alpha-beta-depleted transplantation in children. Germline values: CDR1 DFQATT, CDR2 SNEGSKA (reference sequence). The CDR3 is 14 residues long. Unmatched junction bases numbered 2, after V lost 1 base and J lost 2 bases. The library targeted TCRbeta and was prepared with unique molecular identifiers. One entry per CDR3 protein results from TCRdb running MiXCR on the PCR reads. There are around 370,000 distinct CDR3 sequences in the sample; around 10% occur only once, and around 2.4% lies in the top ten. The chain joins TRBV20-1 to TRBJ2-3; 8 bases agree with TRBD2. The source was PBMCs from the stem cell graft donor, collected from the stem cell graft. The receptor was isolated from a human donor who donated a stem cell graft to a child with acute lymphoblastic leukemia. The CDR3 DNA is TGCAGTGCTAGAGGAGCGGGAGACACAGATACGCAGTATTTT. Translating it yields CSARGAGDTDTQYF.